This T cell receptor beta chain was documented in a study of vaccination effects on CD4 cells after COVID-19. Study-wide context: Vaccine administered to participants consisted of two doses of either BNT162b2 or mRNA-1273.

A note on this clone: Its target is unknown.

Cultured cells yielded isolated CD4+ T cells after 10 days. Negative nucleocapsid antibody tests before and after vaccination confirmed no previous SARS-CoV-2 infection. Sequenced by immunoSEQ multiplex PCR; TCRdb stores in-frame clones only, minus some. Of tens of thousands of clones in the sample, approximately 61% were seen once. V gave up 2 bases and J gave up 0 bases; unmatched junction bases: 2. This CDR3 has 15 amino acids. CDR1 SGHRS and CDR2 YFSETQ come from the germline V gene. Study-level results: In healthy vaccinees, only 1 of 255 vaccine-induced clones cross-reacted with common cold coronaviruses. Whether induced by infection or by vaccine, clones showed marked clonal contraction late after vaccination.

The chain carries TRBV5-1 and TRBJ2-5; 9 positions agree with TRBD2. This TCR derives from a human donor who received a COVID-19 vaccine. The sample was CD4+ T cells from PBMCs cultured without peptide, taken before COVID-19 vaccination. For the CDR3, the DNA is TGCGCCAGCAGCTTTCCTAGCGGGAACCAAGAGACCCAGTACTTC. Its protein is CASSFPSGNQETQYF. Using reference TRBV5-1 and TRBJ2-5 for the parts outside the CDR3, the full variable domain is KAGVTQTPRYLIKTRGQQVTLSCSPISGHRSVSWYQQTPGQGLQFLFEYFSETQRNKGNFPGRFSGRQFSNSRSEMNVSTLELGDSALYLCASSFPSGNQETQYFGPGTRLLVL.